These 15 T cell receptor beta chains came from one sample sequenced in a study of blood T cell repertoires in COVID-19. Repertoires were generated with immunoSEQ multiplex PCR, while TCRdb's copy carries only in-frame clones and drops some. The data show approximately 260,000 clones, with approximately 83% seen just once and roughly 3.1% held by the top ten. The sequenced sample was PBMCs or T cells enriched from blood (not recorded which). The source is a man in his forties or fifties who had recovered from COVID-19.

The V gene is TRBV2, the J gene TRBJ2-7, with 10 bases matching TRBD1. Germline-derived CDR1 and CDR2 are SNHLY and FYNNEI. Germline trimming cut 0 bases from V and 3 bases from J; bases unmatched to any gene: 5. This CDR3 is 16 amino acids long. CDR3 amino acids: CASSEATGTGVYEQYF. The CDR3 DNA reads as TGTGCCAGCAGTGAAGCCACCGGGACAGGGGTCTACGAGCAGTACTTC.

The J gene is TRBJ2-7, the V gene TRBV10-2; 9 bases line up with TRBD1. The CDR3 spans 16 residues. The ends lost 3 bases at V and 1 base at J; junction bases unmatched: 7. Germline loops: CDR1 WSHSY, CDR2 SAAADI. CDR3 loop: CASSEGTGTGSYEQYF. CDR3 in DNA: TGCGCCAGCAGTGAAGGGACTGGGACAGGGTCCTACGAGCAGTACTTC.

This chain links TRBV27 with TRBJ1-5; TRBD1 is a possible D gene (5 bases). Between the trimmed V and J ends, which lost 4 bases and 0 bases, there was a span of 13 bases. CDR1 MNHEY and CDR2 SMNVEV come from the germline V gene (reference sequence). The CDR3 runs 16 residues. CDR3 loop: CASSSLGGYSNQPQHF. The DNA of the CDR3 is TGTGCCAGCAGTTCCCTCGGGGGGTATAGCAATCAGCCCCAGCATTTT.

This chain links TRBV6-2 or TRBV6-3 with TRBJ1-4; D gene ambiguous. CDR1 MNHEY and CDR2 SVGEGT come from the germline V gene. The V end was cut by 5 bases, the J end by 0 bases, with 7 bases between. The CDR3 extends over 14 amino acids. CDR3: CASSPFSTNEKLFF. The CDR3 nucleotides read TGTGCCAGCAGTCCGTTTTCAACTAATGAAAAACTGTTTTTT.

The rearrangement uses TRBV6-5 and TRBJ1-1, with 8 bases lining up with TRBD1. CDR3 length: 13 residues. The ends lost 6 bases at V and 1 base at J; junction bases unmatched: 1. Germline V gene lookup returns CDR1 MNHEY and CDR2 SVGAGI. CDR3 in DNA: TGTGCCAGCAGAGGGACAGGGAACACTGAAGCTTTCTTT. Encoded protein: CASRGTGNTEAFF.

This clone is a singleton in its sample. V is TRBV15 and J is TRBJ1-5; tentatively, D is TRBD1 (6 bases). The CDR3 runs to 15 residues. V gave up 2 bases and J gave up 6 bases, with 14 bases separating them. Germline CDR1 and CDR2: LNHNV and YYDKDF (reference sequence). The CDR3 sequence: CATSRSGPGVQPQHF. In nucleotides, the CDR3 is TGTGCCACCAGCAGATCTGGCCCAGGGGTTCAGCCCCAGCATTTT. Combining the CDR3 with reference TRBV15 and TRBJ1-5 gives the whole variable domain DAMVIQNPRYQVTQFGKPVTLSCSQTLNHNVMYWYQQKSSQAPKLLFHYYDKDFNNEADTPDNFQSRRPNTSFCFLDIRSPGLGDTAMYLCATSRSGPGVQPQHFGDGTRLSIL.

The chain has TRBV19 and TRBJ1-2, with a tentative D call TRBD1 (5 bases). Germline CDR1 reads LNHDA; CDR2 reads SQIVND (reference sequence). The CDR3 sequence is 13 residues long. V lost 3 bases and J 4 bases, leaving 9 bases between the germline ends. The CDR3 coding sequence is TGTGCCAGTAGTATGGGGGGAATCTATGGCTACACCTTC. Translation: CASSMGGIYGYTF.

The gene calls are TRBV5-1 and TRBJ2-5; TRBD2 aligns across 9 bases. After removal of 5 bases from V and 2 bases from J, the junction contained 10 bases not matched to a gene. The CDR3 spans 16 residues. The germline V gene has CDR1 SGHRS and CDR2 YFSETQ. The CDR3 DNA reads as TGCGCCAGCAGGCTTACGGGTAGCGGGGGACAAGAGACCCAGTACTTC. Translation: CASRLTGSGGQETQYF.

This clone showed up just once. V is TRBV12-3 or TRBV12-4 and J is TRBJ1-5, with a tentative D call TRBD1 (5 bases). There are 13 residues in the CDR3. The ends were cut back, 3 bases at V and 5 bases at J, with 8 bases in the middle. The CDR3 spells CASSFRADQPQHF. Here the CDR3 DNA reads TGTGCCAGCAGTTTCAGGGCGGATCAGCCCCAGCATTTT.

This rearrangement joins TRBV10-3 to TRBJ2-2; D gene ambiguous. The CDR3 has 16 residues. V lost 0 bases, J lost 1 base, and 9 bases lay in between. Per germline, CDR1 ENHRY and CDR2 SYGVKD. CDR3 loop: CAISESGGLNTGELFF. CDR3 in DNA: TGTGCCATCAGTGAGTCTGGCGGATTGAACACCGGGGAGCTGTTTTTT.

V is TRBV9 and J is TRBJ2-7, with D tentatively TRBD1 (6 bases). The CDR3 sequence is 14 residues long. Looked up from germline, CDR1 is SGDLS and CDR2 is YYNGEE. V lost 3 bases and J 3 bases, leaving 13 bases between the germline ends. CDR3 residues: CASSAALGGYEQYF. In DNA, the CDR3 is TGTGCCAGCAGCGCAGCACTAGGGGGCTACGAGCAGTACTTC.

The rearrangement links TRBV30 to TRBJ1-2; TRBD1 is a possible D gene (6 bases). Germline CDR1 is GTSNPN and CDR2 is SVGIG (reference sequence). This CDR3 is 13 amino acids long. The V and J ends lost 8 bases and 1 base respectively, with 14 bases between them. The CDR3 DNA reads TGTGCCACAGGGACACTCCATAACTATGGCTACACCTTC. It is translated as CATGTLHNYGYTF. The complete variable domain, with remaining parts taken from reference TRBV30 and TRBJ1-2, reads SQTIHQWPATLVQPVGSPLSLECTVEGTSNPNLYWYRQAAGRGLQLLFYSVGIGQISSEVPQNLSASRPQDRQFILSSKKLLLSDSGFYLCATGTLHNYGYTFGSGTRLTVV.

This chain uses TRBV5-1 with TRBJ1-2; 7 nucleotides align to TRBD1. Germline CDR1 reads SGHRS; CDR2 reads YFSETQ. The J segment lost 6 bases and the V segment lost 5 bases, leaving 10 bases of the junction unmatched. The CDR3 has 14 residues. The CDR3 DNA follows: TGCGCCAGCAGGGCAACAGGGGCGGAACATGGCTACACCTTC. Its translation is CASRATGAEHGYTF.

This chain joins TRBV10-1 and TRBJ2-2; 8 nucleotides agree with TRBD2. CDR3 size: 14 residues. J was trimmed by 6 bases and V by 11 bases; bases with no gene match: 11. CDR1 is WNHNN and CDR2 is SYGVQD in the germline V gene (reference sequence). The CDR3 loop reads CASRKSGGAGELFF. CDR3 coding DNA: TGCGCCTCCCGGAAAAGCGGGGGAGCCGGGGAGCTGTTTTTT.

The CDR3 DNA is TGTGCCAGTGCGGGGCTGACTAATCAGCCCCAGCATTTT. Encoded protein: CASAGLTNQPQHF. The J gene is TRBJ1-5, the V gene TRBV7-9; TRBD1 is a possible D gene (5 bases). V was cut by 9 bases and J by 4 bases, with 13 bases left in between. The CDR3 has 13 amino acids. CDR1 and CDR2 (germline): SEHNR, FQNEAQ (reference sequence).